This record concerns one T cell receptor beta chain sequence. TCRdb's table, derived via immunoSEQ multiplex PCR, lists solely in-frame clones and lacks some. The sample carries about 490,000 clones, about three quarters recorded once. This specimen comes from a study of shared clonotypes between healthy human individuals. The CDR3 extends over 16 amino acids. Germline V lookup: CDR1 SGHRS, CDR2 YFSETQ. J lost 3 bases, V lost 6 bases, and 8 bases had no gene match. Sequencing was done on a sample of PBMCs. The V and J genes are TRBV5-1 and TRBJ2-2; 10 nucleotides line up with TRBD2. The clonotype comes from a woman aged 40 to 50 in good health. Some clones in this sample may be carry-over from other donors' samples. The CDR3 region has the DNA TGCGCCAGCAAAATAGCGGGAGGTTATGACACCGGGGAGCTGTTTTTT. Translated, it gives CASKIAGGYDTGELFF.